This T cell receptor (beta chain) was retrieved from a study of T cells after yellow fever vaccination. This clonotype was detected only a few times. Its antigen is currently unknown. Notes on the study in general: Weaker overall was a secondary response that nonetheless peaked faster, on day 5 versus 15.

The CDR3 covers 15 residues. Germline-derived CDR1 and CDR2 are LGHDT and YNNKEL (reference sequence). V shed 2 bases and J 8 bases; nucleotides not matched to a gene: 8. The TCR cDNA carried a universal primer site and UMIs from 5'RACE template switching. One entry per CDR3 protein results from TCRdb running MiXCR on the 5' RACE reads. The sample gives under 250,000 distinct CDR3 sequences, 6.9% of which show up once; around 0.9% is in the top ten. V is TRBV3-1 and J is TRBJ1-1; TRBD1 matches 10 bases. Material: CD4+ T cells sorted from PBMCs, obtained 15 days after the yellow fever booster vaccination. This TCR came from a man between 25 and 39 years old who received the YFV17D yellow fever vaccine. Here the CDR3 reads CASSQSGQGFLEAFF. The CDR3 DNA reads TGTGCCAGCAGCCAATCGGGACAGGGGTTTTTGGAAGCTTTCTTT.